This T cell receptor beta chain came from a study of T-cell reconstitution after alpha-beta-depleted transplantation in children. Points from the study as a whole: Recipient T cells and thymic progenitors that survived were the source of the high TCRbeta diversity seen at day 60 in some patients. Alpha-beta T cells about two months after transplant reportedly derived from several hundred expanded graft clones.

V lost 0 bases, J lost 8 bases, and 7 bases stayed unmatched. The CDR3 covers 16 residues. Looked up from germline, CDR1 is LGHNA and CDR2 is YSLEER. For TCRbeta, the library was prepared with unique molecular identifiers. TCRdb itself ran the PCR reads through MiXCR, one entry per CDR3 protein. The repertoire holds roughly 340,000 distinct CDR3 sequences, with around 15% as singletons. This clonotype was counted only a few times. Its cognate antigen is unknown. This specimen was PBMCs, mostly from graft donor cells, taken 360 days after TCRalphabeta/CD19-depleted stem cell transplant. This chain connects TRBV4-3 to TRBJ1-4; 9 positions agree with TRBD1. This receptor was identified in a male patient between 2 and 15 years old who had a stem cell transplant for acute lymphoblastic leukemia, so the T cells may come from the graft donor. CDR3 nucleotides: TGCGCCAGCAGCCAAGATGCGGACAGGGGAGGAGAAAAACTGTTTTTT. Its translation: CASSQDADRGGEKLFF.